This T cell receptor beta chain derives from a study of identical twins. This clonotype was counted between two and nine times. In TCRdb, the 5' RACE reads were re-called with MiXCR into one record per CDR3 protein. The sample consists of about 240,000 distinct CDR3 sequences, over 9.5% of them appearing once. The receptor's source is a man aged 50 or older in good health. The specimen sequenced was memory T cells sorted from blood.

The CDR3 region has the DNA TGCAGTGCTAGAAAGCCCCCCCCCAACAACTATGGCTACACCTTC. This gives the protein CSARKPPPNNYGYTF. The chain joins TRBV20-1 to TRBJ1-2; D ambiguous. V dropped 2 bases and J dropped 2 bases, with 15 bases sitting between them. Germline V lookup: CDR1 DFQATT, CDR2 SNEGSKA (reference sequence). CDR3 length equals 15 residues.